These 21 T cell receptor beta chains originate from one sample sequenced in a study of cytomegalovirus exposure and HLA in healthy donors. Primers for the PCR totalled 60 Vbeta and 13 Jbeta. TCRdb keeps only in-frame clones here, not all; method: immunoSEQ multiplex PCR. The table includes some 100,000 clones, about 70% detected once. Sequencing was done on a sample of PBMCs. The receptor source for this set is a young woman in good health and CMV-seropositive.

The chain employs TRBV30 and TRBJ1-2, with 10 bases aligning to TRBD1. This CDR3 comprises 13 residues. The V gene end was trimmed by 3 bases and the J gene end by 7 bases; junction bases not matched to a gene: 5. CDR1 is GTSNPN, CDR2 SVGIG, per germline (reference sequence). The CDR3 is CAWSRDRGSGYTF. The CDR3 DNA is TGTGCCTGGAGCCGGGACAGGGGCAGTGGCTACACCTTC.

This chain links TRBV5-1 with TRBJ1-2, with a weak D call TRBD1 (6 bases). Germline V gene lookup returns CDR1 SGHRS and CDR2 YFSETQ. This CDR3 is 13 amino acids long. V lost 2 bases, J lost 4 bases, and 9 bases lay in between. CDR3 coding DNA: TGCGCCAGCAGCTTATCAGGGGTCTATGGCTACACCTTC. Its translation is CASSLSGVYGYTF.

The CDR3 sequence is CASRPGLLIHEQYF. CDR3 DNA: TGTGCCAGCCGCCCGGGTTTACTGATTCACGAGCAGTACTTC. The V call is TRBV28, the J call TRBJ2-7; D unresolved. V lost 8 bases and J lost 5, with 19 bases in between. The germline CDR1 and CDR2 sequences are MDHEN and SYDVKM. There are 14 residues in the CDR3. The whole variable domain, remainder taken from reference TRBV28 and TRBJ2-7, is DVKVTQSSRYLVKRTGEKVFLECVQDMDHENMFWYRQDPGLGLRLIYFSYDVKMKEKGDIPEGYSVSREKKERFSLILESASTNQTSMYLCASRPGLLIHEQYFGPGTRLTVT.

This chain connects TRBV6-4 to TRBJ2-2; D is unresolved. V gave up 4 bases and J gave up 4 bases, with 10 bases separating them. The CDR3 runs to 14 residues. Germline CDR1 MRHNA, CDR2 SNTAGT. CDR3 loop: CASSGDPGTGELFF. CDR3 DNA sequence: TGTGCCAGCAGTGGAGATCCGGGCACCGGGGAGCTGTTTTTT.

The chain combines TRBV12-5 with TRBJ1-1; 7 bases align to TRBD1. With 5 bases clipped from V and 5 bases from J, the junction kept 8 bases outside the gene matches. Germline values: CDR1 LGHNT, CDR2 FRNRAP. The CDR3 covers 14 residues. The CDR3 spells CASGNPQGGTEAFF. The CDR3 coding sequence is TGTGCTAGTGGTAACCCTCAGGGGGGAACTGAAGCTTTCTTT.

CDR3 sequence: CASSQASLAGAYEQYF. The CDR3 DNA follows: TGCGCCAGCAGCCAAGCCTCACTAGCGGGAGCCTACGAGCAGTACTTC. The V and J genes are TRBV4-1 and TRBJ2-7; 11 nucleotides line up with TRBD2. V gave up 1 base and J gave up 2 bases; unmatched junction bases: 4. CDR1 is MGHRA, CDR2 YSYEKL, per germline. CDR3 length: 16 residues.

The rearrangement links TRBV27 to TRBJ2-1; 8 nucleotides match TRBD2. The CDR3 has 14 residues. The trim removed 5 bases at V and 7 bases at J, leaving 7 bases unmatched. Germline V lookup: CDR1 MNHEY, CDR2 SMNVEV (reference sequence). The CDR3 sequence is CASSSGLAVNEQFF. CDR3 DNA: TGTGCCAGCAGTAGCGGACTAGCTGTTAATGAGCAGTTCTTC.

The chain recombines TRBV27 with TRBJ2-5; TRBD2 matches at 9 bases. Judging by the DNA end, TRBJ2-7 fits better; the J call may be wrong. The CDR3 is 14 residues long. Germline-derived CDR1 and CDR2 are MNHEY and SMNVEV (reference sequence). The CDR3 region is CASKGAGGTYEQYF. The CDR3 nucleotides read TGTGCCAGCAAGGGGGCGGGAGGGACCTACGAGCAGTACTTC.

This clone was observed once. The chain combines TRBV5-1 with TRBJ1-5; 9 nucleotides agree with TRBD1. The V and J ends lost 4 bases and 4 bases, in that order; junction bases with no gene match: 9. Germline V gives CDR1 SGHRS, CDR2 YFSETQ. The CDR3 loop spans 16 amino acids. CDR3 protein: CASSGPGTGQNQPQHF. As DNA, the CDR3 is TGCGCCAGCAGCGGACCCGGGACAGGGCAAAATCAGCCCCAGCATTTT.

J is TRBJ1-5 and V is TRBV30, with 9 nucleotides matching TRBD1. Trimming removed 2 bases from V and 5 bases from J; junction bases left unmatched: 4. The V gene's germline CDR1 is GTSNPN and CDR2 SVGIG (reference sequence). The CDR3 consists of 14 residues. CDR3 in DNA: TGTGCCTGGAGTTGGGGACAGGGCTATCAGCCCCAGCATTTT. It is translated as CAWSWGQGYQPQHF. The variable domain in full, completed from reference TRBV30 and TRBJ1-5, reads SQTIHQWPATLVQPVGSPLSLECTVEGTSNPNLYWYRQAAGRGLQLLFYSVGIGQISSEVPQNLSASRPQDRQFILSSKKLLLSDSGFYLCAWSWGQGYQPQHFGDGTRLSIL.

The chain uses TRBV28 and TRBJ2-7, with D possibly matching TRBD1 (5 bases). Germline CDR1 is MDHEN and CDR2 is SYDVKM. V was clipped by 3 bases and J by 2 bases, with 11 bases between them. This CDR3 region has 14 residues. CDR3 amino acids: CASSFGQGPYEQYF. CDR3 coding DNA: TGTGCCAGCAGTTTTGGCCAGGGCCCCTACGAGCAGTACTTC.

This rearrangement joins TRBV2 to TRBJ2-7; TRBD2 is a possible D gene (6 bases). Per germline, CDR1 SNHLY and CDR2 FYNNEI. The CDR3 has 14 residues. V gave up 6 bases and J gave up 4 bases, with 16 bases separating them. CDR3 DNA sequence: TGTGCCAGCAGAAGGGCGGGATCTCAGTACGAGCAGTACTTC. This codes for CASRRAGSQYEQYF.

The chain links TRBV11-3 to TRBJ1-1; tentative D call: TRBD1 (6 bases). The CDR3 extends over 15 amino acids. CDR1 and CDR2 from the germline V gene are SGHNT and YENEEA. Trimming pared 6 bases from V and 6 bases from J, leaving 20 bases between. CDR3 in amino acids: CASRDSDRPSSEAFF. In DNA form, the CDR3 reads TGTGCCAGCAGAGACTCTGACAGGCCCAGCTCTGAAGCTTTCTTT. Looking up the rest from reference TRBV11-3 and TRBJ1-1 gives the full variable domain: EAGVVQSPRYKIIEKKQPVAFWCNPISGHNTLYWYLQNLGQGPELLIRYENEEAVDDSQLPKDRFSAERLKGVDSTLKIQPAELGDSAVYLCASRDSDRPSSEAFFGQGTRLTVV.

This chain connects TRBV4-3 to TRBJ1-4; 7 positions agree with TRBD1. Germline loops: CDR1 LGHNA, CDR2 YSLEER. Unmatched junction bases numbered 11, after V lost 2 bases and J lost 8 bases. The CDR3 loop spans 16 amino acids. CDR3 nucleotide sequence: TGCGCCAGCAGCCAAAGTAGGGGGCAGGGTTTGGAAAAACTGTTTTTT. This encodes CASSQSRGQGLEKLFF.

CDR3 DNA sequence: TGTGCCAGCAGCTTAGCGACAGGGGGCTCCGAGCAGTACTTC. This translates into CASSLATGGSEQYF. The genes are TRBV7-6 and TRBJ2-7, with 10 nucleotides matching TRBD1. V gave up 0 bases and J gave up 6 bases; unmatched junction bases: 2. The CDR3 length is 14 residues. Germline V gene sequence: CDR1 SGHVS, CDR2 FNYEAQ.

The chain has TRBV5-3 and TRBJ2-3; 10 bases are shared with TRBD2. TRBV5-3 is an open reading frame, and its role is uncertain. V was clipped by 4 bases and J by 0 bases; unmatched bases: 8. The CDR3 spans 17 residues. As DNA, the CDR3 is TGTGCCAGAAGCACCTCGGGACTAGCGCATAGCACAGATACGCAGTATTTT. Translating gives CARSTSGLAHSTDTQYF.

The chain links TRBV4-3 to TRBJ2-7; TRBD2 agrees at 9 bases. The CDR3 extends over 16 amino acids. The germline CDR1 and CDR2 sequences are LGHNA and YSLEER. The J segment lost 2 bases and the V segment lost 1 base, leaving 6 bases of the junction unmatched. The CDR3 protein is CASSQVATSGTYEQYF. CDR3 nucleotides: TGCGCCAGCAGCCAAGTTGCGACTAGCGGAACCTACGAGCAGTACTTC.

This rearrangement joins TRBV28 to TRBJ2-7, with no clear D. CDR1 and CDR2 (germline): MDHEN, SYDVKM. V lost 3 bases and J 0 bases, leaving 9 bases between the germline ends. The CDR3 contains 14 residues. The CDR3 sequence is CASSFWRSSYEQYF. The CDR3 nucleotides read TGTGCCAGCAGTTTTTGGCGGAGCTCCTACGAGCAGTACTTC.

The V and J genes are TRBV21-1 and TRBJ1-4; no DNA check was done on the table's D call, TRBD1. TRBV21-1 is a pseudogene segment. CDR3 length: 16 residues. CDR3 in amino acids: CASSHASGQGGEKLFF. The DNA of the CDR3 is TGTGCCAGCAGCCACGCCTCGGGACAGGGGGGCGAAAAACTGTTTTTT.

This chain links TRBV4-3 with TRBJ1-2; D remains unclear. The CDR3 has 13 amino acids. Deletions cut 0 bases from V and 7 bases from J, with 9 bases between. The germline CDR1 and CDR2 sequences are LGHNA and YSLEER. The CDR3 sequence is CASSQDFGSGYTF. CDR3 in DNA: TGCGCCAGCAGCCAAGATTTCGGGAGTGGCTACACCTTC.

The V call is TRBV5-6, the J call TRBJ2-5; D ambiguous. CDR3 length: 15 residues. Germline CDR1 SGHDT, CDR2 YYEEEE. V was shortened by 1 base and J by 0 bases, with 10 bases between the two germline ends. CDR3 DNA: TGTGCCAGCAGCTTGTACCACCAGTACCAAGAGACCCAGTACTTC. It encodes CASSLYHQYQETQYF.